Listed here are 20 T cell receptor beta chains from one sample, sequenced in a study of T cell repertoires in cytomegalovirus infection. These TCRs' antigens remain unknown. From the reads, TCRdb called clonotypes with MiXCR, one entry per CDR3 protein. The sample gives hundreds of thousands of distinct CDR3 sequences, 30% to 35% of which show up once; about an eighth is in the top ten. The sequenced sample was cultured CD8+ T cells from PBMCs, obtained from culture after CMV antigen stimulation. The receptor source for this set is a human donor in good health (CMV status not recorded). Some clones in this sample may be carry-over from other donors' samples.

In its sample, this clonotype was seen a few times. The CDR3 DNA is TGTGCCAGCAGCTTAGACTTCTCCTACGAGCAGTACGTC. It codes for CASSLDFSYEQYV. V usage is TRBV7-9 and J usage is TRBJ2-7; the D is unclear. Trimming removed 1 base from V and 0 bases from J, with 4 bases in between. Germline-derived CDR1 and CDR2 are SEHNR and FQNEAQ (reference sequence). The CDR3 runs 13 residues.

This clonotype came up a few times. This chain links TRBV6-1 with TRBJ2-5; D is unclear. The germline CDR1 and CDR2 sequences are MNHNS and SASEGT. The CDR3 sequence is 15 residues long. V lost 2 bases to trimming and J lost 1 base, with 11 bases between them. The CDR3 sequence is CASSEIIVGQETQYF. DNA for the CDR3: TGTGCCAGCAGTGAAATTATCGTCGGCCAAGAGACCCAGTACTTC.

The gene calls are TRBV7-2 and TRBJ2-5, with 8 bases identical to TRBD2. CDR3 length: 14 residues. The germline CDR1 and CDR2 sequences are SGHTA and FQGNSA. The ends lost 5 bases at V and 7 bases at J; junction bases unmatched: 9. The CDR3 bases are TGTGCCAGCAGCCCGGGGGGGGGTCCCGGGACCCAGTACTTC. Residues: CASSPGGGPGTQYF.

This clonotype was detected many times. The V and J genes are TRBV7-2 and TRBJ2-7; 7 bases match TRBD1. This CDR3 has 14 amino acids. Germline V gene sequence: CDR1 SGHTA, CDR2 FQGNSA. V shed 3 bases, J shed 4 bases, and the junction held 6 bases outside the gene matches. The CDR3 DNA follows: TGTGCCAGCAGCTTTCCCGGACAGGTTTACGAGCAGTACTTC. It yields the protein CASSFPGQVYEQYF.

The rearrangement links TRBV12-3 or TRBV12-4 to TRBJ1-1; 8 bases are a match to TRBD1. Trimming at V came to 6 bases and at J to 11 bases, leaving 11 bases not matched to a gene. This CDR3 is built from 13 residues. CDR3 sequence (DNA): TGTGCCAGCAGCGTGATGCAGGGGGCGATGGCTTTCTTT. Translation gives CASSVMQGAMAFF.

The chain employs TRBV7-9 and TRBJ2-3; D might be TRBD1 or TRBD2, each matching 5 bases. The V and J ends lost 8 bases and 0 bases respectively, with 9 bases between them. The germline gives CDR1 SEHNR, CDR2 FQNEAQ (reference sequence). CDR3 length equals 13 residues. CDR3 residues: CASPGPSTDTQYF. DNA for the CDR3: TGTGCCAGCCCGGGACCAAGCACAGATACGCAGTATTTT.

The chain employs TRBV28 and TRBJ2-3; TRBD2 aligns across 9 bases. CDR1 and CDR2 (germline): MDHEN, SYDVKM. V gave up 3 bases and J gave up 6 bases; unmatched junction bases: 19. There are 19 residues in the CDR3. The CDR3 here is CASSFPPLGGGAGSDTQYF. The DNA of the CDR3 is TGTGCCAGCAGTTTCCCCCCTCTAGGCGGGGGGGCCGGGTCTGATACGCAGTATTTT.

This clonotype was observed a handful of times. J is TRBJ2-3 and V is TRBV12-3 or TRBV12-4; no firm D call. This CDR3 contains 14 residues. V lost 5 bases, J lost 4 bases, and 13 bases lay in between. This CDR3 reads CASSPNPLADTQYF. The CDR3 bases are TGTGCCAGCAGTCCCAACCCACTGGCAGATACGCAGTATTTT.

This clonotype has a handful of counts. The rearrangement uses TRBV28 and TRBJ2-3; 7 positions agree with TRBD1. Trimming cost V 6 bases and J 2 bases; bases outside gene matches: 11. The V gene's germline CDR1 is MDHEN and CDR2 SYDVKM. The CDR3 is made up of 16 amino acids. CDR3 sequence reads: CASSPSAGGNTDTQYF. The CDR3 bases are TGTGCCAGCAGCCCCTCCGCAGGGGGAAACACAGATACGCAGTATTTT.

This clonotype was recorded a few times. The genes are TRBV2 and TRBJ2-3; perhaps TRBD1 as D (5 bases). CDR1 is SNHLY and CDR2 is FYNNEI in the germline V gene. Trimming pared 5 bases from V and 2 bases from J, leaving 17 bases between. The CDR3 totals 16 residues. The CDR3 protein is CASSLSRGSTTDTQYF. The CDR3 DNA reads as TGTGCCAGCAGTCTTTCTAGGGGCAGCACCACAGATACGCAGTATTTT.

This clonotype was found a few times. The genes are TRBV7-9 and TRBJ1-1; D remains unclear. The CDR3 runs to 14 residues. The V end lost 10 bases, the J end lost 0 bases, and 15 bases lay between the germline ends. The germline gives CDR1 SEHNR, CDR2 FQNEAQ (reference sequence). CDR3 region: CATNPREMNTEAFF. The CDR3 DNA sequence: TGTGCCACCAATCCACGGGAGATGAACACTGAAGCTTTCTTT.

This chain connects TRBV5-4 to TRBJ2-3, with 7 positions matching TRBD1. The CDR3 length is 19 residues. Per the germline V gene, CDR1 is SGHNT and CDR2 is YYREEE (reference sequence). Trimming cost V 4 bases and J 0 bases; bases outside gene matches: 17. The CDR3: CASSRPPGGVFFSTDTQYF. In DNA, the CDR3 is TGTGCCAGCAGCCGTCCGCCAGGGGGTGTTTTTTTTAGCACAGATACGCAGTATTTT.

This clonotype was seen more than once but under ten times. The chain recombines TRBV5-6 with TRBJ2-1, with TRBD2 matching over 7 bases. Germline CDR1 SGHDT, CDR2 YYEEEE. The CDR3 is made up of 13 amino acids. The V gene end was trimmed by 2 bases and the J gene end by 15 bases; junction bases not matched to a gene: 11. This CDR3 is CASSFSGRVLGFF. In DNA, the CDR3 is TGTGCCAGCAGCTTTTCGGGGAGGGTTTTAGGGTTCTTC.

Only a few counts were recorded for this clonotype. V usage is TRBV4-3 and J usage is TRBJ2-1; 13 bases agree with TRBD2. There are 19 residues in the CDR3. With V trimmed by 4 bases and J by 1 base, 10 bases remained unmatched. Per germline, CDR1 LGHNA and CDR2 YSLEER. CDR3 DNA: TGCGCCAGCAGCCCGGGACTAGCGGGGTGGGGGCGGTCCTACAATGAGCAGTTCTTC. Translating gives CASSPGLAGWGRSYNEQFF.

This clonotype appeared a few times. The CDR3 coding sequence is TGTGCTAGTGCCATCCGTACTTACAATGAGCAGTTCTTC. Its protein is CASAIRTYNEQFF. The chain recombines TRBV12-5 with TRBJ2-1; no definite D call. The CDR3 is 13 residues long. In germline, CDR1 is LGHNT, CDR2 FRNRAP. V dropped 7 bases and J dropped 4 bases, with 11 bases sitting between them.

This clonotype came up a few times. The chain joins TRBV6-2 or TRBV6-3 to TRBJ2-1, with D unresolved. Germline V gene lookup returns CDR1 MNHEY and CDR2 SVGEGT. With 4 bases removed from V and 8 bases from J, the gap between germline ends came to 12 bases. The CDR3 is made up of 13 amino acids. Written as DNA, the CDR3 is TGTGCCAGCAGTTCCACTCGATTTGATGAGCAGTTCTTC. Protein product: CASSSTRFDEQFF.

The table lists this clonotype with a few counts. The rearrangement uses TRBV24-1 and TRBJ2-1; D may be TRBD1 (5 bases). The length of the CDR3 is 18 residues. Between the trimmed V and J ends, which lost 0 bases and 7 bases, there was a span of 21 bases. Germline lookup yields CDR1 KGHDR and CDR2 SFDVKD. CDR3 region: CATSDLKGPSGFMNEQFF. The CDR3 DNA follows: TGTGCCACCAGTGATTTGAAGGGGCCCTCGGGTTTTATGAATGAGCAGTTCTTC.

J is TRBJ1-4 and V is TRBV7-9; the D is unclear. The CDR3 totals 14 residues. CDR1 SEHNR and CDR2 FQNEAQ come from the germline V gene (reference sequence). V lost 2 bases and J 8 bases, leaving 12 bases between the germline ends. As DNA, the CDR3 is TGTGCCAGCAGCTTAACAGCGGGGAAGGAAAAACTGTTTTTT. It encodes CASSLTAGKEKLFF. Variable domain in full (rest from reference TRBV7-9 and TRBJ1-4): DTGVSQNPRHKITKRGQNVTFRCDPISEHNRLYWYRQTLGQGPEFLTYFQNEAQLEKSRLLSDRFSAERPKGSFSTLEIQRTEQGDSAMYLCASSLTAGKEKLFFGSGTQLSVL.

This clonotype was counted between two and nine times. V gene TRBV11-2 combines with J gene TRBJ1-2; D is perhaps TRBD1 (5 bases). The CDR3 spans 11 residues. Germline V CDR1 and CDR2: SGHAT, FQNNGV. Trimming left V 7 bases short and J 7 bases short, with 10 bases between. CDR3 sequence: CASTLRGGYTF. As DNA, the CDR3 is TGTGCCAGCACCCTAAGGGGTGGCTACACCTTC.

Many counts were recorded for this clonotype. The chain has TRBV12-3 or TRBV12-4 and TRBJ2-5; D is possibly TRBD1 or TRBD2 (6 bases each). V was trimmed by 6 bases and J by 2 bases, leaving 19 bases between them. The CDR3 length is 16 residues. The CDR3 spells CASRRGLEDWQETQYF. DNA for the CDR3: TGTGCCAGCAGACGGGGGCTGGAGGACTGGCAAGAGACCCAGTACTTC.